This TCR beta chain was sequenced for a study of blood T cells in healthy people across ages. This clonotype was recorded a few times. Its antigen is not known. Trimming took off 1 base at V and 0 bases at J, with 14 bases between the two ends. Per germline, CDR1 SGHRS and CDR2 YFSETQ. There are 17 residues in the CDR3. Alongside a J-beta primer mix, a sample-barcoded 5' primer served in a second PCR lasting about 7 to 11 cycles. TCRdb re-called the 5' RACE reads through MiXCR, storing one row per CDR3 protein. The table lists 1.5 million or so distinct CDR3 sequences, 42% of them singletons. Researchers isolated at least 6.5 million PBMCs per sample. Study results and limitations: A greater number of naive CD4+ cells and higher diversity distinguished long-lived donors from aged donors.

The chain carries TRBV5-1 and TRBJ2-1; D is tentatively TRBD1 or TRBD2 (5 bases each). The specimen sequenced was blood. This clonotype was sampled from a woman under 30 in good health. The DNA of the CDR3 is TGCGCCAGCAGCTTGCGGGGCGGCCTAAGCTCCTACAATGAGCAGTTCTTC. It codes for CASSLRGGLSSYNEQFF.